Following are 6 T cell receptor beta chains from one sample sequenced in a study of siplizumab effects on memory and regulatory T cells. The table came from immunoSEQ multiplex PCR; TCRdb's copy has only in-frame clones and leaves some out. Of some 100,000 clones in the sample, approximately 96% were seen once. Sequenced material: naive CD4+ T cells sorted from blood. Every receptor here comes from a human donor in good health.

The chain uses TRBV5-1 and TRBJ1-2; no clear D gene. Trimming cost V 0 bases and J 8 bases, with 11 bases left between them. Germline loops: CDR1 SGHRS, CDR2 YFSETQ. The CDR3 is 13 amino acids. CDR3 residues: CASSLGFPAGYTF. In DNA form, the CDR3 reads TGCGCCAGCAGCTTGGGATTTCCCGCCGGCTACACCTTC.

V usage is TRBV11-2 and J usage is TRBJ2-2; weak D call: TRBD2 (6 bases). This CDR3 is 15 amino acids long. Deletions cut 3 bases from V and 7 bases from J, with 15 bases between. Germline CDR1 SGHAT, CDR2 FQNNGV. CDR3 bases: TGTGCCAGCAGCTTTGGAGGGCAGGGAGGCGGGGAGCTGTTTTTT. Its protein product is CASSFGGQGGGELFF.

The chain joins TRBV19 to TRBJ2-5, with TRBD2 as a possible D gene (6 bases). V was clipped by 5 bases and J by 1 base, with 11 bases between them. Germline CDR1 and CDR2: LNHDA and SQIVND (reference sequence). The CDR3 covers 14 residues. CDR3 sequence (DNA): TGTGCCAGTAGTGCCCGGGGGTTCCAAGAGACCCAGTACTTC. It codes for CASSARGFQETQYF.

The rearrangement joins TRBV7-2 to TRBJ2-7, with 9 bases matching TRBD2. Unmatched junction bases numbered 16, after V lost 2 bases and J lost 2 bases. The CDR3 has 19 residues. Germline V gives CDR1 SGHTA, CDR2 FQGNSA. The CDR3 coding sequence is TGTGCCAGCAGCTTACAACGCGGGTTTGGCGGGGGGGATACCTACGAGCAGTACTTC. It encodes CASSLQRGFGGGDTYEQYF.

The CDR3 loop reads CASTLPGLNTEAFF. In DNA form, the CDR3 reads TGTGCCAGCACATTACCAGGGCTGAACACTGAAGCTTTCTTT. This rearrangement joins TRBV28 to TRBJ1-1; possible D gene TRBD1, 5 bases. Trimming removed 7 bases at V and 0 bases at J, with 12 bases between. CDR1 and CDR2 (germline): MDHEN, SYDVKM. CDR3 size: 14 residues.

A remark on this clone: Other nucleotide sequences from this sample produce the same CDR3. The V call is TRBV7-9, the J call TRBJ1-1; D not resolved. This CDR3 has 13 amino acids. Germline V gene data show CDR1 as SEHNR and CDR2 as FQNEAQ (reference sequence). Trimming stripped 4 bases from V and 2 bases from J, with 8 bases between. Written as DNA, the CDR3 is TGTGCCAGCAGCTACCGGGGAAACACTGAAGCTTTCTTT. Amino acid sequence: CASSYRGNTEAFF.